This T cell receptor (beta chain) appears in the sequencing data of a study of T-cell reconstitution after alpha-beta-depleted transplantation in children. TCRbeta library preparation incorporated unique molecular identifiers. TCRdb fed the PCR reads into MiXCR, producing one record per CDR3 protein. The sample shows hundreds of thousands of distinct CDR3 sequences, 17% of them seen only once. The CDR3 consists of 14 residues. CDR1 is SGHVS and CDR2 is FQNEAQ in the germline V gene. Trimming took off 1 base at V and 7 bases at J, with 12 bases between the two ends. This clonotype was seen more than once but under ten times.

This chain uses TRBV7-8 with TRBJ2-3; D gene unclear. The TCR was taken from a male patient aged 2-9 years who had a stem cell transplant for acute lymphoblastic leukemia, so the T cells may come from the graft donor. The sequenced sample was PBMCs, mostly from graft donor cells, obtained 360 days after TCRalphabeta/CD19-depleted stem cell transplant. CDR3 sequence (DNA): TGTGCCAGCAGCTTAGTCCCGCAATTATATACGCAGTATTTT. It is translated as CASSLVPQLYTQYF. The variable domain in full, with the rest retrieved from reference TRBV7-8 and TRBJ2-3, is GAGVSQSPRYKVAKRGQDVALRCDPISGHVSLFWYQQALGQGPEFLTYFQNEAQLDKSGLPSDRFFAERPEGSVSTLKIQRTQQEDSAVYLCASSLVPQLYTQYFGPGTRLTVL.